This entry lists 20 T cell receptor beta chains sequenced from one sample in a study of OX40 agonist ivuxolimab in advanced cancers. Libraries were prepared by immunoSEQ multiplex PCR; TCRdb keeps only in-frame clonotypes and omits some of them. Here the sample spans over 55,000 clones, 85% to 95% being singletons. The sample was CD4+ or CD8+ T cells sorted from blood, taken in a trial of the OX40 agonist ivuxolimab. These TCRs come from an adult with an advanced solid tumor such as melanoma, head and neck, liver or kidney cancer.

V usage is TRBV27 and J usage is TRBJ1-5; TRBD1 matches at 8 bases. In germline, CDR1 is MNHEY, CDR2 SMNVEV (reference sequence). Trimming cost V 6 bases and J 4 bases; bases outside gene matches: 5. This CDR3 comprises 14 residues. The CDR3 reads CASSVGTGNQPQHF. As DNA, the CDR3 is TGTGCCAGCAGCGTCGGGACAGGTAATCAGCCCCAGCATTTT.

The CDR3 DNA sequence: TGTGCCAGCAGCGTAGTGGACAGTCCGAACACTGAAGCTTTCTTT. Its translation: CASSVVDSPNTEAFF. V and J are TRBV9 and TRBJ1-1; TRBD1 is a possible D gene (6 bases). CDR1 SGDLS and CDR2 YYNGEE come from the germline V gene. V was trimmed by 0 bases and J by 1 base, leaving 10 bases between them. The CDR3 is 15 residues long. The full variable domain, in which reference TRBV9 and TRBJ1-1 provide the parts outside the CDR3, is DSGVTQTPKHLITATGQRVTLRCSPRSGDLSVYWYQQSLDQGLQFLIQYYNGEERAKGNILERFSAQQFPDLHSELNLSSLELGDSALYFCASSVVDSPNTEAFFGQGTRLTVV.

This chain connects TRBV27 to TRBJ2-1; 11 bases are a match to TRBD2. Per the germline V gene, CDR1 is MNHEY and CDR2 is SMNVEV (reference sequence). This CDR3 contains 16 residues. Losses at the gene ends were 5 bases for V and 8 bases for J; bases not matched to a gene: 11. The chain's CDR3 is CASSVLLAGVGDEQFF. CDR3 sequence (DNA): TGTGCCAGCAGTGTATTACTAGCGGGAGTAGGGGATGAGCAGTTCTTC.

This chain links TRBV7-3 with TRBJ2-5; the match to TRBD2 covers 8 bases. The CDR3 spans 15 residues. Trimming cost V 4 bases and J 4 bases; bases outside gene matches: 8. Germline V CDR1 and CDR2: SGHTA, FQGTGA. CDR3 in amino acids: CASSSLAGPRETQYF. The CDR3 DNA is TGTGCCAGCAGCTCTCTAGCGGGCCCTCGAGAGACCCAGTACTTC.

The chain couples TRBV5-1 to TRBJ2-2, with D possibly matching TRBD2 (5 bases). CDR1 is SGHRS and CDR2 is YFSETQ in the germline V gene. This CDR3 is 14 amino acids long. Trimming shortened V by 7 bases and J by 4 bases, and 14 bases separated the two germline ends. The CDR3, as DNA: TGCGCCAGCTCTGAACTAGTTTTCACCGGGGAGCTGTTTTTT. This translates into CASSELVFTGELFF.

V gene TRBV19 combines with J gene TRBJ1-2; a possible D gene is TRBD1 (6 bases). Trimming took off 6 bases at V and 4 bases at J, with 24 bases between the two ends. CDR3 length equals 17 residues. CDR1 is LNHDA, CDR2 SQIVND, per germline (reference sequence). The CDR3 reads CASSPRLALQGGYGYTF. The CDR3 bases are TGTGCCAGTAGCCCTAGATTGGCCTTACAAGGGGGCTATGGCTACACCTTC.

The chain couples TRBV7-6 to TRBJ1-1; D unresolved. The ends were cut back, 5 bases at V and 1 base at J, with 11 bases in the middle. The CDR3 loop spans 14 amino acids. Germline V gene lookup returns CDR1 SGHVS and CDR2 FNYEAQ. CDR3: CASSPPVWNTEAFF. The CDR3, as DNA: TGTGCCAGCAGCCCTCCGGTTTGGAACACTGAAGCTTTCTTT.

V usage is TRBV21-1 and J usage is TRBJ1-5; the table's D call, TRBD1, was not checked against the DNA. TRBV21-1 is flagged as a pseudogene. This CDR3 comprises 15 residues. The CDR3 nucleotides are TGTGCCAGCAGCAGGGCAGTAACACATTATCAGCCCCAGCATTTT. Its protein product is CASSRAVTHYQPQHF.

The chain joins TRBV6-1 to TRBJ2-7; D gene uncertain. The CDR3 loop spans 10 amino acids. Germline lookup yields CDR1 MNHNS and CDR2 SASEGT. V lost 4 bases and J lost 2, with 0 bases in between. This chain's CDR3 is CASSAYEQYF. The CDR3 DNA reads as TGTGCCAGCAGTGCCTACGAGCAGTACTTC.

This clone has just one count. In DNA form, the CDR3 reads TGTGCCAGCAGTTTAGAGGGGGCTTATGAGACCCAGTACTTC. It translates to CASSLEGAYETQYF. V gene TRBV28 combines with J gene TRBJ2-5, with TRBD1 matching over 7 bases. V lost 2 bases to trimming and J lost 5 bases; unmatched junction nucleotides: 5. Looked up from germline, CDR1 is MDHEN and CDR2 is SYDVKM. The CDR3 has 14 residues. Together with reference TRBV28 and TRBJ2-5, the CDR3 gives the full variable domain: DVKVTQSSRYLVKRTGEKVFLECVQDMDHENMFWYRQDPGLGLRLIYFSYDVKMKEKGDIPEGYSVSREKKERFSLILESASTNQTSMYLCASSLEGAYETQYFGPGTRLLVL.

This chain joins TRBV5-4 and TRBJ1-6; 9 bases match TRBD1. V gave up 4 bases and J gave up 8 bases; unmatched junction bases: 10. The CDR3 loop spans 16 amino acids. Germline CDR1 is SGHNT and CDR2 is YYREEE (reference sequence). The CDR3 DNA is TGTGCCAGCAGCCCTACTAGTTGGACAGGGGATTCACCCCTCCACTTT. Its protein is CASSPTSWTGDSPLHF.

The V and J genes are TRBV4-1 and TRBJ2-5; 7 nucleotides line up with TRBD1. V lost 4 bases to trimming and J lost 4 bases; unmatched junction nucleotides: 6. This CDR3 has 14 amino acids. CDR1 is MGHRA, CDR2 YSYEKL, per germline. The CDR3 bases are TGCGCCAGCAGCCGAACAGGGGAAGGAGAGACCCAGTACTTC. It is translated as CASSRTGEGETQYF.

The chain combines TRBV4-3 with TRBJ1-5, with a weak D call TRBD1 (5 bases). Germline CDR1 reads LGHNA; CDR2 reads YSLEER. The CDR3 extends over 15 amino acids. V lost 1 base and J lost 0, with 7 bases in between. The CDR3 coding sequence is TGCGCCAGCAGCCAAGCGAGGGGTAGCAATCAGCCCCAGCATTTT. Residues: CASSQARGSNQPQHF.

Only a few counts were recorded for this clone. This chain uses TRBV10-3 with TRBJ1-1; no firm D call. Trimming took 2 bases from V and 1 from J, leaving 8 bases between them. The CDR3 has 14 residues. The germline V gene has CDR1 ENHRY and CDR2 SYGVKD. The CDR3 is CAISEKVANTEAFF. DNA of the CDR3: TGTGCCATCAGTGAGAAAGTAGCGAACACTGAAGCTTTCTTT.

This clone was recorded once. The chain combines TRBV9 with TRBJ2-5; 7 nucleotides line up with TRBD2. V gave up 4 bases and J gave up 4 bases; unmatched junction bases: 7. The CDR3 is 14 amino acids. Germline-derived CDR1 and CDR2 are SGDLS and YYNGEE. The CDR3 loop reads CASSPEGGRETQYF. The CDR3, as DNA: TGTGCCAGCAGCCCCGAGGGAGGGCGAGAGACCCAGTACTTC.

This rearrangement joins TRBV28 to TRBJ1-6, with D unclear. The CDR3 runs 13 residues. Germline V gene data show CDR1 as MDHEN and CDR2 as SYDVKM. V was cut by 7 bases and J by 6 bases, with 10 bases left in between. The CDR3 nucleotides are TGTGCCAGCATCCGAATGGGTAATTCACCCCTCCACTTT. Its protein product is CASIRMGNSPLHF.

The CDR3 region is CASSFPPLASNHEQYF. CDR3 DNA: TGTGCCAGCAGCTTTCCCCCCCTCGCCTCGAACCACGAGCAGTACTTC. The V and J genes are TRBV5-6 and TRBJ2-7; D gene unclear. Germline loops: CDR1 SGHDT, CDR2 YYEEEE. This CDR3 comprises 16 residues. Trimming cost V 2 bases and J 5 bases, with 20 bases left between them. Looking up the rest from reference TRBV5-6 and TRBJ2-7 gives the full variable domain: DAGVTQSPTHLIKTRGQQVTLRCSPKSGHDTVSWYQQALGQGPQFIFQYYEEEERQRGNFPDRFSGHQFPNYSSELNVNALLLGDSALYLCASSFPPLASNHEQYFGPGTRLTVT.

The chain joins TRBV18 to TRBJ2-7, with 9 positions matching TRBD1. The CDR3 runs to 15 residues. In germline, CDR1 is KGHSH, CDR2 LQKENI. Losses at the gene ends were 5 bases for V and 4 bases for J; bases not matched to a gene: 9. In nucleotides, the CDR3 is TGTGCCAGCTCATACTTGGGACAGGGCCTGTACGAGCAGTACTTC. Translated: CASSYLGQGLYEQYF. Complete variable domain (other parts from reference TRBV18 and TRBJ2-7): NAGVMQNPRHLVRRRGQEARLRCSPMKGHSHVYWYRQLPEEGLKFMVYLQKENIIDESGMPKERFSAEFPKEGPSILRIQQVVRGDSAAYFCASSYLGQGLYEQYFGPGTRLTVT.

V and J are TRBV19 and TRBJ2-7, with D perhaps TRBD1 or TRBD2 (5 bases each). The V gene lost 4 bases and the J gene lost 7 bases, with 14 bases spanning the gap. The length of the CDR3 is 13 residues. CDR1 is LNHDA, CDR2 SQIVND, per germline (reference sequence). As DNA, the CDR3 is TGTGCCAGTAGTACCGGGGCCGGGGAAGAGCAGTACTTC. It translates to CASSTGAGEEQYF. Together with reference TRBV19 and TRBJ2-7, the CDR3 gives the full variable domain: DGGITQSPKYLFRKEGQNVTLSCEQNLNHDAMYWYRQDPGQGLRLIYYSQIVNDFQKGDIAEGYSVSREKKESFPLTVTSAQKNPTAFYLCASSTGAGEEQYFGPGTRLTVT.

The V and J genes are TRBV4-2 and TRBJ2-2, with 9 bases lining up with TRBD1. Germline V gene data show CDR1 as LGHNA and CDR2 as YNFKEQ. Trimming at V came to 5 bases and at J to 7 bases, leaving 5 bases not matched to a gene. This CDR3 contains 14 residues. CDR3 loop: CASSKQGADGELFF. In nucleotides, the CDR3 is TGTGCCAGCAGCAAACAGGGGGCCGACGGGGAGCTGTTTTTT.